A selection of T cell receptor beta chains follows, all from one sample in a study of blood T cell repertoires in COVID-19. TCRdb's copy holds only in-frame clones and misses some; the assay was immunoSEQ multiplex PCR. The table shows some 220,000 clones, with around nine tenths occurring only once. The sample consisted of peripheral blood. The source is a young woman who had recovered from COVID-19. Each CDR3 is given with its conserved first and last residue. D genes are given only for firm matches. Clone size, where shown, is once, few, many, or a class for clones that have expanded.

TRBJ2-1 | TRBD2 | . | TRBV13 | CASSSPSLLAGSYNEQFF | TGTGCCAGCAGTTCACCCTCATTACTAGCGGGCTCCTACAATGAGCAGTTCTTC
TRBJ2-3 | . | . | TRBV10-3 | CAISENVYFGTDTQYF | TGTGCCATCAGTGAAAATGTATATTTTGGCACAGATACGCAGTATTTT
TRBJ2-2 | TRBD1 | . | TRBV12-5 | CASGYDRDSLQGTGELFF | TGTGCTAGTGGCTACGATCGCGACAGTCTACAGGGGACCGGGGAGCTGTTTTTT
TRBJ2-2 | . | . | TRBV12-1 | CASNSRRQGTGELFF | TGTGCCAGCAACTCCCGGAGGCAGGGGACCGGGGAGCTGTTTTTT
TRBJ1-3 | . | . | TRBV28 | CASSLRTAPITNTIYF | TGTGCCAGCAGTTTACGAACAGCACCCATAACAAACACCATATATTTT
TRBJ1-1 | TRBD1 | . | TRBV6-5 | CASSQRGQGNTEAFF | TGTGCCAGCAGTCAACGGGGACAGGGGAACACTGAAGCTTTCTTT
TRBJ1-2 | . | . | TRBV27 | CASSLRSRATGIIDGYTF | TGTGCCAGCAGTTTAAGATCGAGGGCAACAGGGATTATTGATGGCTACACCTTC
TRBJ2-1 | . | . | TRBV29-1 | CSVGGRGNEQFF | TGCAGCGTTGGGGGAAGGGGCAATGAGCAGTTCTTC
TRBJ1-1 | . | . | TRBV18 | CASSPGGVGPEAFF | TGTGCCAGCTCACCGGGGGGGGTCGGCCCTGAAGCTTTCTTT
TRBJ2-1 | . | . | TRBV27 | CASCFIPRDYNEQFF | TGTGCCAGCTGTTTTATCCCCAGGGACTACAATGAGCAGTTCTTC
TRBJ2-6 | TRBD1 | once | TRBV19 | CASSIRNRGGGANVLTF | TGTGCCAGTAGTATCCGGAACAGGGGCGGAGGGGCCAACGTCCTGACTTTC
TRBJ1-6 | . | few | TRBV10-3 | CAIMGGANSPLHF | TGTGCCATCATGGGGGGAGCTAATTCACCCCTCCACTTT
TRBJ1-5 | TRBD1 | . | TRBV2 | CASNGQGLSNQPQHF | TGTGCCAGCAATGGACAGGGGCTTAGCAATCAGCCCCAGCATTTT
TRBJ1-1 | . | . | TRBV2 | CAPGRGANTEAFF | TGTGCCCCAGGTCGGGGGGCAAACACTGAAGCTTTCTTT
TRBJ2-1 | TRBD2 | . | TRBV18 | CASSPPTSGYNEQFF | TGTGCCAGCTCACCGCCAACTAGCGGGTACAATGAGCAGTTCTTC
TRBJ2-1 | TRBD1 | . | TRBV29-1 | CNAGGALNEQFF | TGCAACGCAGGGGGCGCTCTCAATGAGCAGTTCTTC
TRBJ1-2 | TRBD1 | . | TRBV6-5 | CASRLQGALYTF | TGTGCCAGCAGACTACAGGGGGCCCTCTACACCTTC
TRBJ2-7 | TRBD2 | . | TRBV30 | CAWSLGLAGGPNEQYF | TGTGCCTGGAGTCTCGGACTAGCGGGAGGGCCCAACGAGCAGTACTTC
TRBJ2-1 | . | . | TRBV9 | CASRTGNEQFF | TGTGCCAGCAGGACGGGAAACGAGCAGTTCTTC
TRBJ2-3 | TRBD2 | . | TRBV14 | CASRPLAGGADTQYF | TGTGCCAGCAGGCCCCTAGCGGGAGGGGCAGATACGCAGTATTTT
TRBJ2-7 | . | . | TRBV7-6 | CASSLNSAGLGQQYF | TGTGCCAGCAGCTTGAATAGCGCGGGACTCGGCCAGCAGTACTTC
TRBJ1-1 | . | . | TRBV12-3/TRBV12-4 | CASSHSYNTEAFF | TGTGCCAGCAGTCACTCATACAACACTGAAGCTTTCTTT
TRBJ2-2 | TRBD1 | . | TRBV19 | CASSQGQGAGTGELFF | TGTGCCAGTAGTCAGGGACAGGGGGCTGGAACCGGGGAGCTGTTTTTT
TRBJ2-1 | TRBD2 | few | TRBV27 | CASSFGVPGGRTYNEQFF | TGTGCCAGCAGTTTTGGGGTTCCGGGCGGGAGGACCTACAATGAGCAGTTCTTC
TRBJ1-6 | TRBD1 | . | TRBV14 | CASSPLAGGNSPLHF | TGTGCCAGCAGCCCCCTGGCAGGGGGCAATTCACCCCTCCACTTT
TRBJ2-7 | . | . | TRBV7-9 | CASSLGDWELEQYF | TGTGCCAGCAGCTTAGGGGACTGGGAGTTGGAGCAGTACTTC
TRBJ1-1 | TRBD1 | . | TRBV4-3 | CASKGREGANTEAFF | TGCGCCAGCAAGGGACGCGAGGGGGCGAACACTGAAGCTTTCTTT
TRBJ2-1 | TRBD2 | . | TRBV6-2/TRBV6-3 | CASSYGREAGVRFF | TGTGCCAGCAGTTACGGGCGGGAAGCGGGAGTCCGGTTCTTC
TRBJ2-2 | TRBD2 | . | TRBV5-1 | CASSFTSGRAGPGELFF | TGCGCCAGCAGCTTTACTAGCGGGAGGGCTGGGCCCGGGGAGCTGTTTTTT
TRBJ2-7 | . | . | TRBV7-2 | CASSLAGGPYEQYF | TGTGCCAGCAGCTTAGCGGGAGGCCCCTACGAGCAGTACTTC
TRBJ2-6 | . | . | TRBV5-4 | CASSFTGLTGANVLTF | TGTGCCAGCAGCTTCACAGGGTTAACTGGGGCCAACGTCCTGACTTTC
TRBJ2-7 | . | . | TRBV2 | CASSKQGRAYEQYF | TGTGCCAGCAGCAAACAGGGCCGGGCCTACGAGCAGTACTTC